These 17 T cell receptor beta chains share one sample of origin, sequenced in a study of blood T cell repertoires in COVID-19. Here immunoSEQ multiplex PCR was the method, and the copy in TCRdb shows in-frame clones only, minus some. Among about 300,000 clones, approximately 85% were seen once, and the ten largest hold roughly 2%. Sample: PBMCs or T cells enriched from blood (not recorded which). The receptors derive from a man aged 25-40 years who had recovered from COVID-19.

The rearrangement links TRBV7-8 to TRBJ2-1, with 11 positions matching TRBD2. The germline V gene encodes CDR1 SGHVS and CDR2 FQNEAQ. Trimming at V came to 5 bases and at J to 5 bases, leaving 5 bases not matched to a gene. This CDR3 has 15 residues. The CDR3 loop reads CASSDLAGGDNEQFF. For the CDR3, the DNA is TGTGCCAGCAGCGATTTAGCGGGGGGGGACAATGAGCAGTTCTTC.

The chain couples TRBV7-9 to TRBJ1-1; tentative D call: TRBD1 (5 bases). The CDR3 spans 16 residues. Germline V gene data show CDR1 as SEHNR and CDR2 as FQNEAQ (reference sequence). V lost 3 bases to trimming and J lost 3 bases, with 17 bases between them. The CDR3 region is CASSFRGREEYTEAFF. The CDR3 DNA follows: TGTGCCAGCAGCTTCCGGGGCAGGGAGGAGTACACTGAAGCTTTCTTT. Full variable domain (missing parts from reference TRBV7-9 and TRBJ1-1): DTGVSQNPRHKITKRGQNVTFRCDPISEHNRLYWYRQTLGQGPEFLTYFQNEAQLEKSRLLSDRFSAERPKGSFSTLEIQRTEQGDSAMYLCASSFRGREEYTEAFFGQGTRLTVV.

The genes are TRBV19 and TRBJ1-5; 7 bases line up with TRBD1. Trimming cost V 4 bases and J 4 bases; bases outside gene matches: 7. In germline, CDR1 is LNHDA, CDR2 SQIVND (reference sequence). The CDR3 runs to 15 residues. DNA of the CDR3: TGTGCCAGTAGTAGAAGGGGACAGCCAAATCAGCCCCAGCATTTT. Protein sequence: CASSRRGQPNQPQHF.

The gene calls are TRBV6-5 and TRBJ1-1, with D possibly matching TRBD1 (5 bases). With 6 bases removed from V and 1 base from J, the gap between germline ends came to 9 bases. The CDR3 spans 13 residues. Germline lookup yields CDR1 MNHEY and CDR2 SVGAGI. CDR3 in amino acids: CASSQTANTEAFF. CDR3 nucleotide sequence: TGTGCCAGCAGCCAGACAGCGAACACTGAAGCTTTCTTT.

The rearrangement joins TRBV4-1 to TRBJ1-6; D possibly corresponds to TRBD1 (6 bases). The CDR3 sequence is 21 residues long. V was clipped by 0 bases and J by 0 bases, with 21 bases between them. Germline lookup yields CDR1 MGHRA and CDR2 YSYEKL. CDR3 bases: TGCGCCAGCAGCCAAGAAGGCCCGACTCACAGGGTTAGCTCCTATAATTCACCCCTCCACTTT. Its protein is CASSQEGPTHRVSSYNSPLHF.

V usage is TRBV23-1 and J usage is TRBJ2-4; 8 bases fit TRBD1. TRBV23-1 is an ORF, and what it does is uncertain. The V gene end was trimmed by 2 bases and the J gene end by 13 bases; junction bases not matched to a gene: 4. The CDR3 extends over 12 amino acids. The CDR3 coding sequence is TGCGCCAGCAGTCAAGGGGGACAGGAACAGTACTTC. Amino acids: CASSQGGQEQYF.

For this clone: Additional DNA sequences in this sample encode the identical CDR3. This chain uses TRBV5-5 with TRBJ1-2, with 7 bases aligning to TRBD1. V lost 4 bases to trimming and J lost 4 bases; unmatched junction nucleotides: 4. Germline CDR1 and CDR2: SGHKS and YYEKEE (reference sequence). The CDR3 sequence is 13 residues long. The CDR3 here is CASSRDRGYGYTF. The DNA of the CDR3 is TGTGCCAGCAGCCGGGACAGAGGCTATGGCTACACCTTC.

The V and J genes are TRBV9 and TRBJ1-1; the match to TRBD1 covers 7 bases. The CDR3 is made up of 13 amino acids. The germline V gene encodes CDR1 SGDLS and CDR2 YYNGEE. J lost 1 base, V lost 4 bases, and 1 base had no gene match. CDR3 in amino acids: CASSRQGNTEAFF. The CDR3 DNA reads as TGTGCCAGCAGCAGACAGGGGAACACTGAAGCTTTCTTT.

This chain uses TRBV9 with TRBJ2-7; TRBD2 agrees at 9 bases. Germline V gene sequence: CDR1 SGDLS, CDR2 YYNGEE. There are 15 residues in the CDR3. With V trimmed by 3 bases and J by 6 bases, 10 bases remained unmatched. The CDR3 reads CASSGASGGSGEQYF. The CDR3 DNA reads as TGTGCCAGCAGCGGGGCGAGCGGGGGGAGCGGCGAGCAGTACTTC.

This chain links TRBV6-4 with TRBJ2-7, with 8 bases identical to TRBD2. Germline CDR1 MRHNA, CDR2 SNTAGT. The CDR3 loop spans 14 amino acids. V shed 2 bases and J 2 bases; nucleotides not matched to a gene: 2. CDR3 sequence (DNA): TGTGCCAGCAGTGACGAAGCGGGAGCCTACGAGCAGTACTTC. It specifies CASSDEAGAYEQYF.

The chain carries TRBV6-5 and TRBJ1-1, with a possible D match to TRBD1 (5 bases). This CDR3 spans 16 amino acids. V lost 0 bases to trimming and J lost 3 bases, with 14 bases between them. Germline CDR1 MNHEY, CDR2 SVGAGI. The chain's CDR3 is CASSYSTTESYTEAFF. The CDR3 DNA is TGTGCCAGCAGTTACTCGACGACAGAGTCATACACTGAAGCTTTCTTT.

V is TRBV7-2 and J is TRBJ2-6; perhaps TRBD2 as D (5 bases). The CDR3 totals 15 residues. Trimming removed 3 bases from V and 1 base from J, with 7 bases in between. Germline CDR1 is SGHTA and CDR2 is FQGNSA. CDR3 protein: CASSFRTSGANVLTF. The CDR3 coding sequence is TGTGCCAGCAGCTTCAGGACTTCTGGGGCCAACGTCCTGACTTTC.

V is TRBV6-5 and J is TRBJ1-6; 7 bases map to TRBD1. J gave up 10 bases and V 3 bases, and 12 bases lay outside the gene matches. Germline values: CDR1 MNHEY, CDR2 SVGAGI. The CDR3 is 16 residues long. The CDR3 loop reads CASSYRSGTVTSPLHF. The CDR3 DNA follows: TGTGCCAGCAGTTATAGATCCGGGACAGTAACATCACCCCTCCACTTT.

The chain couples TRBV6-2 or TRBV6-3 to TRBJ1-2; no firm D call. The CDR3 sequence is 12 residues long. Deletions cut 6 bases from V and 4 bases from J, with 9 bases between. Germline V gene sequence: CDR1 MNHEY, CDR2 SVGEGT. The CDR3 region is CASSRELYGYTF. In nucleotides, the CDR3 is TGTGCCAGCAGCCGTGAACTCTATGGCTACACCTTC.

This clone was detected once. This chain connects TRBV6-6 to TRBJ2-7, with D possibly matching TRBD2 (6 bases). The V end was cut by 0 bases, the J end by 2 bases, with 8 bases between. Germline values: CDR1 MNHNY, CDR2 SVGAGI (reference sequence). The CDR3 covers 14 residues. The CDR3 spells CASSYSAGTYEQYF. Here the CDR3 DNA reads TGTGCCAGCAGTTACTCGGCGGGAACCTACGAGCAGTACTTC.

The CDR3 region has the DNA TGTGCCAGCAGCCACGGAAACGGCAGGGGTGATGGCTACACCTTC. This sequence encodes CASSHGNGRGDGYTF. The chain recombines TRBV4-2 with TRBJ1-2, with D maybe TRBD1 (6 bases). In germline, CDR1 is LGHNA, CDR2 YNFKEQ. The CDR3 has 15 amino acids. Trimming took 3 bases from V and 6 from J, leaving 17 bases between them.

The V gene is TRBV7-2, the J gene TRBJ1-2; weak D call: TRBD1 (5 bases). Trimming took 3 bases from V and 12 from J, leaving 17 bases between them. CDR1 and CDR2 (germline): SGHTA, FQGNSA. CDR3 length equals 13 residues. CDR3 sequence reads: CASSLGRGIIDTF. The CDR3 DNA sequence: TGTGCCAGCAGCTTGGGCCGGGGGATTATAGACACCTTC. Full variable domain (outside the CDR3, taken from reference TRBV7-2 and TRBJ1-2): GAGVSQSPSNKVTEKGKDVELRCDPISGHTALYWYRQSLGQGLEFLIYFQGNSAPDKSGLPSDRFSAERTGGSVSTLTIQRTQQEDSAVYLCASSLGRGIIDTFGSGTRLTVV.